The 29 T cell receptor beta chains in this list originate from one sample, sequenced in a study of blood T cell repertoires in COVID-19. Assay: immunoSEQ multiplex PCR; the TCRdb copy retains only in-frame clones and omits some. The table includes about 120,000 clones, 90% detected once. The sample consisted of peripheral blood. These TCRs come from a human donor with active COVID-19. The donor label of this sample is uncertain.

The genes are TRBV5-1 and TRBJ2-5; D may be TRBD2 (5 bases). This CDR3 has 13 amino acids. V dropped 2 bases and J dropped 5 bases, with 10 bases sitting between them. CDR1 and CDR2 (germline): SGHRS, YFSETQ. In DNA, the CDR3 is TGCGCCAGCAGCTTCGGGGTACAGGAGACCCAGTACTTC. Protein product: CASSFGVQETQYF.

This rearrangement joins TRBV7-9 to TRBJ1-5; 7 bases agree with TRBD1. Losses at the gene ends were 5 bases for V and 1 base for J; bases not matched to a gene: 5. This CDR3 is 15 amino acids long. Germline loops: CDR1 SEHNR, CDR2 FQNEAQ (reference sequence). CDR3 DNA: TGTGCCAGCAGCGAGACAGGGAGCAGCAATCAGCCCCAGCATTTT. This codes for CASSETGSSNQPQHF.

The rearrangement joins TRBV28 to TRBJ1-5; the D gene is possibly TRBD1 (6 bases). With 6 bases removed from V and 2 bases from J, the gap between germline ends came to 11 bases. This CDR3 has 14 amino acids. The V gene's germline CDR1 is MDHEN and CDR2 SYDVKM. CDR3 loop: CASSRAGGNQPQHF. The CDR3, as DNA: TGTGCCAGCAGCCGCGCAGGGGGCAATCAGCCCCAGCATTTT.

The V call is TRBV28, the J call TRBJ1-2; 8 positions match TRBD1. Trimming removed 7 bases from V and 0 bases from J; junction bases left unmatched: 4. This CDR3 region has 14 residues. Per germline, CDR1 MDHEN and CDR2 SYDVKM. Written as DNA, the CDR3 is TGTGCCAGCACCGACAGGGGAGCTAACTATGGCTACACCTTC. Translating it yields CASTDRGANYGYTF.

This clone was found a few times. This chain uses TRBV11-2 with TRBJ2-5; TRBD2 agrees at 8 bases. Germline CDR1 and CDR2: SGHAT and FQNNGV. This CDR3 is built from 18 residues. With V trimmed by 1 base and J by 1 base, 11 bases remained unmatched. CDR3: CASSLVVRGGFRQETQYF. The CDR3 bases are TGTGCCAGCAGCTTAGTGGTTCGCGGGGGGTTCCGCCAAGAGACCCAGTACTTC.

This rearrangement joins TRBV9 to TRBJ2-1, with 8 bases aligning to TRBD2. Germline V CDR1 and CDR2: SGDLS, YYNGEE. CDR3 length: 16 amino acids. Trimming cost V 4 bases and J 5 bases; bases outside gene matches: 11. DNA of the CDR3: TGTGCCAGCAGCCCCCCGGCTAGCGGGTTAAACAATGAGCAGTTCTTC. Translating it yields CASSPPASGLNNEQFF.

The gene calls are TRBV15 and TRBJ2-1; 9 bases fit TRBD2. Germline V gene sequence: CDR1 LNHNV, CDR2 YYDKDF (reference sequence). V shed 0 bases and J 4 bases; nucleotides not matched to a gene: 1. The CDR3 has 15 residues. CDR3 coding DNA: TGTGCCACCAGCAGAGAGGCGGGGGGGTACAATGAGCAGTTCTTC. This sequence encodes CATSREAGGYNEQFF.

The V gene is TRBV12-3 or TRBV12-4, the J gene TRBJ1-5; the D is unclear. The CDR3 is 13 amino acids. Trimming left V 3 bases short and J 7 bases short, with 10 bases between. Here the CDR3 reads CASSFGRGQPQHF. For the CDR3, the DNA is TGTGCCAGCAGTTTTGGCCGCGGGCAGCCCCAGCATTTT.

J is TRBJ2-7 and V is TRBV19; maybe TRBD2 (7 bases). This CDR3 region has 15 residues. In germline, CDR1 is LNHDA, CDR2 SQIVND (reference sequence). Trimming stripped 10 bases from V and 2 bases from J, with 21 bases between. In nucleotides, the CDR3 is TGTGCCACCTCGGATAGGGGGGGGGTCACCTACGAGCAGTACTTC. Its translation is CATSDRGGVTYEQYF.

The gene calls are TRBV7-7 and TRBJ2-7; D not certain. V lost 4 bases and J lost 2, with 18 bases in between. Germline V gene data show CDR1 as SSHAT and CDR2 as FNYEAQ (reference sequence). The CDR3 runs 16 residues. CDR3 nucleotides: TGTGCCAGCAGCTCGAGAGACCGGGTCTTCGCCTACGAGCAGTACTTC. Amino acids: CASSSRDRVFAYEQYF. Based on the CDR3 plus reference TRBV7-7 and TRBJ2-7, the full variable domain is GAGVSQSPRYKVTKRGQDVTLRCDPISSHATLYWYQQALGQGPEFLTYFNYEAQPDKSGLPSDRFSAERPEGSISTLTIQRTEQRDSAMYRCASSSRDRVFAYEQYFGPGTRLTVT.

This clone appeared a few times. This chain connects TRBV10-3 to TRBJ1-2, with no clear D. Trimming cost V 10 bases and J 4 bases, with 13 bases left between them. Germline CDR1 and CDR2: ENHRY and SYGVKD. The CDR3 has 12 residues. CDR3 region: CASSGGVYGYTF. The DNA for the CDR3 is TGTGCCAGCTCCGGCGGGGTCTATGGCTACACCTTC.

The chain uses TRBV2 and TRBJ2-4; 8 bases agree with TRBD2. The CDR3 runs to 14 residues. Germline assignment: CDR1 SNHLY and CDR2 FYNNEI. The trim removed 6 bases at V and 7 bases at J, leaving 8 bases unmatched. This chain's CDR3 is CASRATSAWNIQYF. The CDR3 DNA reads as TGTGCCAGCAGGGCGACTAGCGCATGGAACATTCAGTACTTC.

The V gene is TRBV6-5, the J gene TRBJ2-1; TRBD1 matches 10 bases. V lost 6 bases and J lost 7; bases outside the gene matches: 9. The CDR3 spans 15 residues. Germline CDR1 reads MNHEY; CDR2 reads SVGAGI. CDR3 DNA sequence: TGTGCCAGCAGCTTAACGGGACAGGGGTGGAATGAGCAGTTCTTC. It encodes CASSLTGQGWNEQFF.

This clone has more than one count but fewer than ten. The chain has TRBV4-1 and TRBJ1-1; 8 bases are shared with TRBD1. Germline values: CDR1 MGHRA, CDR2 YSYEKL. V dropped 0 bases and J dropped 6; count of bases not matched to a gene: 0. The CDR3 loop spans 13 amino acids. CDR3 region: CASSQETGAEAFF. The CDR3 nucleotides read TGCGCCAGCAGCCAAGAGACAGGGGCTGAAGCTTTCTTT.

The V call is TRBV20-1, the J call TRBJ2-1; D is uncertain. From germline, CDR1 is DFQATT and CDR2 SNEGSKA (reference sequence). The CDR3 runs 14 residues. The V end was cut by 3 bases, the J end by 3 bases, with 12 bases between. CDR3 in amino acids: CSASASPGYNEQFF. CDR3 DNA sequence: TGCAGTGCTAGTGCTTCCCCAGGCTACAATGAGCAGTTCTTC.

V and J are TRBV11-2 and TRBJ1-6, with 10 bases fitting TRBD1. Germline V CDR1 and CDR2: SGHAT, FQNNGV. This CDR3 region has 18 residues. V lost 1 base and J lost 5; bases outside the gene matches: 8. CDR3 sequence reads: CASSLAFRDRGHNSPLHF. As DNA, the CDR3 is TGTGCCAGCAGCTTAGCGTTCCGGGACAGGGGACATAATTCACCCCTCCACTTT.

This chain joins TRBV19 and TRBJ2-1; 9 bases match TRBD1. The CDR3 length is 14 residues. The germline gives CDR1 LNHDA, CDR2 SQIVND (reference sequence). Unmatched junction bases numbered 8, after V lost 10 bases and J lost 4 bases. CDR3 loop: CATSGQGIYNEQFF. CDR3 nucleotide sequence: TGTGCCACCTCGGGACAGGGTATTTACAATGAGCAGTTCTTC.

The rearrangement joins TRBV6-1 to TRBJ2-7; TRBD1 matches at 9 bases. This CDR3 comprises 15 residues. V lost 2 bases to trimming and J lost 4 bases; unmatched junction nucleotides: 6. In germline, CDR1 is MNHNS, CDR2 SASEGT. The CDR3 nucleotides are TGTGCCAGCAGTGAAAGACAGGGGGAACGATACGAGCAGTACTTC. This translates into CASSERQGERYEQYF.

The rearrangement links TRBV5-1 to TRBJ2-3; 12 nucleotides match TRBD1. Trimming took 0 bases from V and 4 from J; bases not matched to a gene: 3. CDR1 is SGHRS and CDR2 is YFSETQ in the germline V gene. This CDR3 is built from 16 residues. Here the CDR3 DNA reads TGCGCCAGCAGCTTGGGGGACAGGGGGCGCGCAGATACGCAGTATTTT. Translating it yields CASSLGDRGRADTQYF.

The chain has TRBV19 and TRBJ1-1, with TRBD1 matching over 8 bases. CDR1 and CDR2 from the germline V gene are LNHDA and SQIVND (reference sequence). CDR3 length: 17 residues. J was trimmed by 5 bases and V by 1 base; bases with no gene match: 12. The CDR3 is CASSIGTQGARETEAFF. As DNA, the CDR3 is TGTGCCAGTAGTATAGGGACTCAGGGGGCCCGAGAAACTGAAGCTTTCTTT.

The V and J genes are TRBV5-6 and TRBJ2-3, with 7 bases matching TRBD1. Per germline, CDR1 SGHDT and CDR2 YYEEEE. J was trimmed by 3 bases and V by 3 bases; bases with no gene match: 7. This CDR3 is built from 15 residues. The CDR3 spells CASSSDRVATDTQYF. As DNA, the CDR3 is TGTGCCAGCAGCTCTGACAGGGTTGCAACAGATACGCAGTATTTT.

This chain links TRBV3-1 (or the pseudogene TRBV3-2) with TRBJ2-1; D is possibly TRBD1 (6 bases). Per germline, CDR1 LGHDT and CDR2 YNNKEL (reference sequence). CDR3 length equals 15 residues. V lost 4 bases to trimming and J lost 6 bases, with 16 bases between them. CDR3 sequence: CASSPTRNRVNEQFF. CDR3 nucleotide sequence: TGTGCCAGCAGCCCCACCAGAAACAGGGTCAATGAGCAGTTCTTC.

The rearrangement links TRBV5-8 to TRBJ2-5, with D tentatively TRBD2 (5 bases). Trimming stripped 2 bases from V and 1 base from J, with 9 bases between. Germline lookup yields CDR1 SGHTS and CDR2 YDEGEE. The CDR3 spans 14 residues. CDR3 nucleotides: TGTGCCAGCAGCTTTTTCCGGGGCCAAGAGACCCAGTACTTC. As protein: CASSFFRGQETQYF.

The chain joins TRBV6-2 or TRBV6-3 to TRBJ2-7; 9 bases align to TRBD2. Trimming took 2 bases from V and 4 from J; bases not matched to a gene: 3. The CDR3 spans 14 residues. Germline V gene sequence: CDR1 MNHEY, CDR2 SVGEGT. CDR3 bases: TGTGCCAGCAGTTACGCGGCGGGGGGGTACGAGCAGTACTTC. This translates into CASSYAAGGYEQYF.

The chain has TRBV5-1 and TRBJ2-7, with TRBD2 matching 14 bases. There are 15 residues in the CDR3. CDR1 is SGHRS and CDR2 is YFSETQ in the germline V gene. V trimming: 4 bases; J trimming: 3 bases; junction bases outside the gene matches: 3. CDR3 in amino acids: CASSPGTSGGYEQYF. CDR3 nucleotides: TGCGCCAGCAGCCCAGGGACTAGCGGGGGCTACGAGCAGTACTTC.

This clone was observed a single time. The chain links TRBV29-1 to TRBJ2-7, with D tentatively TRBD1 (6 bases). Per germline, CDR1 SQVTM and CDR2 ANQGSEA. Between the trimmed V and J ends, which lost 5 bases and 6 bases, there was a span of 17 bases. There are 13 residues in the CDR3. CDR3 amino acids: CSVPAGVGLEQYF. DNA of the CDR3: TGCAGCGTTCCTGCAGGGGTAGGTCTCGAGCAGTACTTC.

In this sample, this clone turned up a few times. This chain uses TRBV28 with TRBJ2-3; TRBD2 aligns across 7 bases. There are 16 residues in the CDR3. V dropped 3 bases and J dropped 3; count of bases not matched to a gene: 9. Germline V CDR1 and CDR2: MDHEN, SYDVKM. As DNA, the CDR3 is TGTGCCAGCAGTTTGGGTGCGAGACTAGCAACAGATACGCAGTATTTT. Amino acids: CASSLGARLATDTQYF.

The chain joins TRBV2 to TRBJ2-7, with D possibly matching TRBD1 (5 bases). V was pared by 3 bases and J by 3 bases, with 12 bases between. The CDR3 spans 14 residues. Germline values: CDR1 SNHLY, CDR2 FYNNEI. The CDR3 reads CASSDNRLSYEQYF. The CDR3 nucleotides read TGTGCCAGCAGTGATAACAGGTTAAGCTACGAGCAGTACTTC.

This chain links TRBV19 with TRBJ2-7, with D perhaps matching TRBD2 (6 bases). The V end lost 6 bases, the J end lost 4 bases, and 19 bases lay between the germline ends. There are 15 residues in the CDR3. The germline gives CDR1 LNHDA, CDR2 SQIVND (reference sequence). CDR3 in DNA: TGTGCCAGTAGCCCTTCGGCGGCAGGGAGGTACGAGCAGTACTTC. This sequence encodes CASSPSAAGRYEQYF.